This record covers a single TCR beta chain. CDR1 and CDR2 (germline): SQVTM, ANQGSEA. This CDR3 is 15 amino acids long. Trimming took 1 base from V and 4 from J; bases not matched to a gene: 2. MiXCR, run by TCRdb on the RT-PCR reads, gives a single entry per CDR3 protein. This sample carries 150,000 to 200,000 distinct CDR3 sequences, less than 15% of them seen once, and the ten largest clones take 25% to 30%. These data are taken from a study of response to subunit inactivated influenza vaccine. These sequences were also reported in another study, on T cells expressing NK-cell markers. That report adds: As the method of synthesis, 5'RACE template switching with UMIs yielded TCR beta cDNA. Most of the eight sequenced donors were classified as HCMV-seropositive, and one was classified as seronegative.

The clonotype was recovered from a man over 45 who received an inactivated influenza vaccine. The V and J genes are TRBV29-1 and TRBJ2-3; 13 bases match TRBD2. Sample: CD8+ T cells sorted from PBMCs, taken 11 to 12 days after vaccination. The CDR3 region has the DNA TGCAGCGTTGAAGGGACTAGCGGGAGCCCAGATACGCAGTATTTT. Its translation: CSVEGTSGSPDTQYF.